Listed below are T cell receptor beta chains from one sample, sequenced in a study of technical replicates of blood from a handful of donors. Measured with immunoSEQ multiplex PCR; TCRdb has only the in-frame clones, and not every one. The sample shows 80,000 or so clones, approximately 94% of them seen only once. The sequenced sample consisted of T cells isolated from PBMCs. These receptors originate from a human donor in good health. The CDR3 runs from the conserved cysteine through the conserved F or W. A D gene is named only where the DNA matches it firmly. Rows may omit the clone size; those that give it use once, few, many or a size class.

abundance: .
len: 14
d_gene: .
j_gene: TRBJ1-5
v_gene: TRBV6-1
CDR3aa: CASSDTVLQGPQHF
CDR3nt: TGTGCCAGCAGTGACACAGTCTTACAGGGGCCCCAGCATTTT

abundance: .
len: 15
d_gene: TRBD1
j_gene: TRBJ2-7
v_gene: TRBV7-2
CDR3aa: CASSLEDRELDEQYF
CDR3nt: TGTGCCAGCAGCTTAGAGGACAGGGAGCTTGACGAGCAGTACTTC

abundance: .
len: 15
d_gene: .
j_gene: TRBJ2-1
v_gene: TRBV5-1
CDR3aa: CASSLEGSSYNEQFF
CDR3nt: TGCGCCAGCAGCTTAGAAGGGAGCTCCTACAATGAGCAGTTCTTC

abundance: .
len: 16
d_gene: TRBD2
j_gene: TRBJ2-7
v_gene: TRBV29-1
CDR3aa: CSVEEWRLAGDHEQYF
CDR3nt: TGCAGCGTTGAAGAGTGGCGACTAGCGGGAGACCACGAGCAGTACTTC

abundance: .
len: 15
d_gene: .
j_gene: TRBJ2-2
v_gene: TRBV4-2
CDR3aa: CASSQDLRGTGELFF
CDR3nt: TGTGCCAGCAGCCAAGATCTTCGAGGCACCGGGGAGCTGTTTTTT

abundance: .
len: 13
d_gene: .
j_gene: TRBJ2-7
v_gene: TRBV25-1
CDR3aa: CASSEQGRDEQYF
CDR3nt: TGTGCCAGCAGTGAACAGGGGCGGGACGAGCAGTACTTC

abundance: .
len: 16
d_gene: TRBD2
j_gene: TRBJ2-1
v_gene: TRBV18
CDR3aa: CASSPLAGEIDNEQFF
CDR3nt: TGTGCCAGCTCACCTCTAGCGGGAGAGATAGACAATGAGCAGTTCTTC

abundance: once
len: 19
d_gene: TRBD2
j_gene: TRBJ2-2
v_gene: TRBV7-3
CDR3aa: CASSPWGLAGDTNTGELFF
CDR3nt: TGTGCCAGCAGCCCATGGGGACTAGCGGGAGATACGAACACCGGGGAGCTGTTTTTT

abundance: .
len: 14
d_gene: .
j_gene: TRBJ2-7
v_gene: TRBV27
CDR3aa: CASSLRLHGYEQYF
CDR3nt: TGTGCCAGCAGTTTAAGACTCCATGGGTACGAGCAGTACTTC

abundance: .
len: 14
d_gene: .
j_gene: TRBJ2-1
v_gene: TRBV14
CDR3aa: CASTTAVVGNEQFF
CDR3nt: TGTGCCAGCACTACAGCGGTCGTGGGGAATGAGCAGTTCTTC

abundance: .
len: 11
d_gene: .
j_gene: TRBJ2-7
v_gene: TRBV27
CDR3aa: CASSTGYEQYF
CDR3nt: TGTGCCAGCAGTACAGGCTACGAGCAGTACTTC

abundance: .
len: 13
d_gene: .
j_gene: TRBJ1-2
v_gene: TRBV19
CDR3aa: CASSIRRGNGYTF
CDR3nt: TGTGCCAGTAGTATCCGGCGGGGTAATGGCTACACCTTC

abundance: .
len: 12
d_gene: TRBD1
j_gene: TRBJ2-1
v_gene: TRBV7-9
CDR3aa: CASSGDRSEQFF
CDR3nt: TGTGCCAGCAGCGGGGACAGGAGTGAGCAGTTCTTC

abundance: .
len: 14
d_gene: .
j_gene: TRBJ2-7
v_gene: TRBV7-9
CDR3aa: CASSRDGKFVEQYF
CDR3nt: TGTGCCAGCAGCCGCGACGGGAAATTTGTCGAGCAGTACTTC

abundance: .
len: 15
d_gene: .
j_gene: TRBJ1-1
v_gene: TRBV7-2
CDR3aa: CASSLLARAWFGAFF
CDR3nt: TGTGCCAGCAGCCTCCTGGCCAGAGCGTGGTTCGGAGCTTTCTTT

abundance: .
len: 13
d_gene: .
j_gene: TRBJ1-2
v_gene: TRBV12-5
CDR3aa: CASGLSALYGYTF
CDR3nt: TGTGCTAGTGGTCTAAGTGCCCTCTATGGCTACACCTTC

abundance: .
len: 18
d_gene: TRBD2
j_gene: TRBJ2-3
v_gene: TRBV9
CDR3aa: CASSPPLISGSGADTQYF
CDR3nt: TGTGCCAGCAGCCCCCCTCTAATCAGCGGGAGCGGGGCAGATACGCAGTATTTT

abundance: .
len: 14
d_gene: .
j_gene: TRBJ1-2
v_gene: TRBV5-4
CDR3aa: CASRPPGAKNGYTF
CDR3nt: TGTGCCAGCAGACCCCCAGGGGCGAAGAATGGCTACACCTTC

abundance: .
len: 14
d_gene: .
j_gene: TRBJ2-2
v_gene: TRBV7-3
CDR3aa: CASSFDSNTGELFF
CDR3nt: TGTGCCAGCAGCTTTGACTCTAACACCGGGGAGCTGTTTTTT

abundance: .
len: 14
d_gene: .
j_gene: TRBJ1-3
v_gene: TRBV30
CDR3aa: CAWMAAALGNTIYF
CDR3nt: TGTGCCTGGATGGCTGCGGCTCTAGGAAACACCATATATTTT

abundance: .
len: 16
d_gene: .
j_gene: TRBJ2-3
v_gene: TRBV9
CDR3aa: CASSSTLFPSTDTQYF
CDR3nt: TGTGCCAGCAGCTCTACCTTATTCCCTAGCACAGATACGCAGTATTTT

abundance: .
len: 15
d_gene: .
j_gene: TRBJ2-2
v_gene: TRBV9
CDR3aa: CASSVGRANTGELFF
CDR3nt: TGTGCCAGCAGCGTCGGCAGGGCGAACACCGGGGAGCTGTTTTTT

abundance: .
len: 14
d_gene: .
j_gene: TRBJ1-5
v_gene: TRBV6-1
CDR3aa: CASSDWQGTQPQHF
CDR3nt: TGTGCCAGCAGTGATTGGCAGGGTACCCAGCCCCAGCATTTT

abundance: once
len: 13
d_gene: .
j_gene: TRBJ2-7
v_gene: TRBV19
CDR3aa: CASSPWQDYEQYF
CDR3nt: TGTGCCAGTAGTCCTTGGCAGGACTACGAGCAGTACTTC

abundance: once
len: 15
d_gene: TRBD1
j_gene: TRBJ1-1
v_gene: TRBV11-3
CDR3aa: CASSLDGVTGEVAFF
CDR3nt: TGTGCCAGCAGCTTAGATGGGGTCACAGGGGAGGTAGCTTTCTTT

abundance: .
len: 12
d_gene: .
j_gene: TRBJ1-5
v_gene: TRBV13
CDR3aa: CASSLREQPQHF
CDR3nt: TGTGCCAGCAGCTTAAGAGAACAGCCCCAGCATTTT

abundance: .
len: 14
d_gene: .
j_gene: TRBJ2-2
v_gene: TRBV5-1
CDR3aa: CASSPGLYTGELFF
CDR3nt: TGCGCCAGCAGCCCGGGACTTTACACCGGGGAGCTGTTTTTT

abundance: .
len: 15
d_gene: TRBD1
j_gene: TRBJ1-4
v_gene: TRBV25-1
CDR3aa: CASSEQGATNEKLFF
CDR3nt: TGTGCCAGCAGTGAACAGGGGGCGACTAATGAAAAACTGTTTTTT

abundance: .
len: 15
d_gene: .
j_gene: TRBJ1-4
v_gene: TRBV7-2
CDR3aa: CASSPHLATNEKLFF
CDR3nt: TGTGCCAGCAGCCCCCATTTAGCAACTAATGAAAAACTGTTTTTT

abundance: .
len: 15
d_gene: TRBD2
j_gene: TRBJ2-1
v_gene: TRBV7-7
CDR3aa: CASSLTSGSGNEQFF
CDR3nt: TGTGCCAGCAGCTTGACTAGCGGGAGTGGTAATGAGCAGTTCTTC

abundance: .
len: 16
d_gene: .
j_gene: TRBJ1-1
v_gene: TRBV28
CDR3aa: CASSLPSDTQNTEAFF
CDR3nt: TGTGCCAGCAGTTTACCCTCGGACACCCAGAACACTGAAGCTTTCTTT

abundance: .
len: 14
d_gene: .
j_gene: TRBJ2-7
v_gene: TRBV7-7
CDR3aa: CASSLSRDSYEQYF
CDR3nt: TGTGCTAGCAGCTTATCGAGGGACTCCTACGAGCAGTACTTC

abundance: .
len: 15
d_gene: .
j_gene: TRBJ1-1
v_gene: TRBV19
CDR3aa: CASSIRGVGDTEAFF
CDR3nt: TGTGCCAGTAGTATACGGGGAGTTGGGGACACTGAAGCTTTCTTT

abundance: once
len: 13
d_gene: .
j_gene: TRBJ2-3
v_gene: TRBV5-1
CDR3aa: CASSDVPGDTQYF
CDR3nt: TGCGCCAGCAGCGACGTCCCGGGGGATACGCAGTATTTT

abundance: once
len: 14
d_gene: TRBD2
j_gene: TRBJ2-1
v_gene: TRBV7-2
CDR3aa: CASSLVKSGRYLFF
CDR3nt: TGTGCCAGCAGCTTAGTGAAGAGCGGGAGATATCTGTTCTTC

abundance: .
len: 15
d_gene: .
j_gene: TRBJ2-7
v_gene: TRBV28
CDR3aa: CASTVHQGGSYEQYF
CDR3nt: TGTGCCAGCACCGTCCACCAGGGGGGCTCCTACGAGCAGTACTTC

abundance: .
len: 13
d_gene: .
j_gene: TRBJ1-2
v_gene: TRBV15
CDR3aa: CATSPSLSYGYTF
CDR3nt: TGTGCCACCAGTCCGAGTCTCTCATATGGCTACACCTTC

abundance: .
len: 13
d_gene: .
j_gene: TRBJ1-1
v_gene: TRBV10-3
CDR3aa: CAIRVTEDTEAFF
CDR3nt: TGTGCCATCAGAGTGACAGAGGACACTGAAGCTTTCTTT

abundance: .
len: 16
d_gene: TRBD2
j_gene: TRBJ2-7
v_gene: TRBV19
CDR3aa: CASSTLAGSRSYEQYF
CDR3nt: TGTGCCAGTAGTACTCTAGCGGGCTCCCGATCTTACGAGCAGTACTTC

abundance: .
len: 13
d_gene: .
j_gene: TRBJ1-5
v_gene: TRBV19
CDR3aa: CASSALNRGPQHF
CDR3nt: TGTGCCAGTAGTGCCCTCAATCGGGGGCCCCAGCATTTT

abundance: .
len: 13
d_gene: .
j_gene: TRBJ1-2
v_gene: TRBV25-1
CDR3aa: CASSEWAGEGYTF
CDR3nt: TGTGCCAGCAGTGAATGGGCAGGCGAAGGCTACACCTTC

abundance: .
len: 12
d_gene: .
j_gene: TRBJ1-1
v_gene: TRBV29-1
CDR3aa: CSVLEEDVILAF
CDR3nt: TGCAGCGTTTTGGAAGAGGACGTGATCCTAGCCTTT

abundance: .
len: 14
d_gene: TRBD2
j_gene: TRBJ2-7
v_gene: TRBV27
CDR3aa: CASSLTSGTHEQYF
CDR3nt: TGTGCCAGCAGTTTGACTAGCGGGACCCACGAGCAGTACTTC

abundance: .
len: 13
d_gene: .
j_gene: TRBJ1-2
v_gene: TRBV7-8
CDR3aa: CASSLGQIYGYTF
CDR3nt: TGTGCCAGCAGCTTAGGGCAGATCTATGGCTACACCTTC

abundance: .
len: 13
d_gene: .
j_gene: TRBJ1-1
v_gene: TRBV6-5
CDR3aa: CASSFEVGTEAFF
CDR3nt: TGTGCCAGCAGTTTTGAGGTCGGAACTGAAGCTTTCTTT

abundance: .
len: 19
d_gene: TRBD1
j_gene: TRBJ1-3
v_gene: TRBV28
CDR3aa: CASSPIVGTGIYSGNTIYF
CDR3nt: TGTGCCAGCAGTCCGATCGTCGGGACAGGGATTTACTCTGGAAACACCATATATTTT

abundance: .
len: 14
d_gene: .
j_gene: TRBJ1-2
v_gene: TRBV11-2
CDR3aa: CASSFEAATYGYTF
CDR3nt: TGTGCCAGCAGCTTCGAGGCAGCCACCTATGGCTACACCTTC